The rows below give T cell receptor beta chains drawn from one sample of a study of graft-versus-host responses after intestinal transplantation. Here immunoSEQ multiplex PCR was the method, and the copy in TCRdb shows in-frame clones only, minus some. The sample holds about 98,000 clones, 86% seen once. Sequencing used PBMCs, obtained 255 days after intestinal transplant. These receptors were obtained from a human patient who received an intestinal transplant, so some T cells may come from the graft donor. Each CDR3 is given without its conserved first and last residue. Each record gives: J gene, V gene, CDR3 protein.

TRBJ2-3 TRBV28 ASSLGVTRTDTQY
TRBJ2-1 TRBV30 AWSVTFYNEQF
TRBJ2-3 TRBV7-2 ASSPLGLDTQY
TRBJ1-6 TRBV2 ASRSQSSYNSPLH
TRBJ2-1 TRBV28 ASRGNEQF
TRBJ2-1 TRBV9 ASSETGSYNEQF
TRBJ1-5 TRBV6-6 ASSFQYSNQPQH
TRBJ2-1 TRBV5-6 ASIGRGRVLNEQF
TRBJ1-6 TRBV7-8 ASSPGTAYNSPLH
TRBJ1-4 TRBV5-4 ASSLGGVTNEKLF
TRBJ2-5 TRBV9 ASSVGQGLTQETQY
TRBJ2-6 TRBV5-1 ASSSAGASGANVLT
TRBJ2-7 TRBV6-1 ASSPGGEQY
. TRBV7-6 ASSAKEGLADEQY
TRBJ2-2 TRBV6-5 ASSNPGTPTRELF
TRBJ2-3 TRBV2 ASRYTSGRAADTQY
TRBJ2-2 TRBV6-1 ASSSGTGDIGELF
TRBJ2-5 TRBV5-1 ASSLSSKGRQETQY
TRBJ2-7 TRBV11-3 ASSLLLHRQRSSYEQY
TRBJ1-5 TRBV15 ATSRDLTQPQH
TRBJ2-2 TRBV7-3 ASSRGQGEDLVSEGELF
TRBJ1-1 TRBV18 ASSQMGVQSPEAF
TRBJ2-1 TRBV28 ASSVGGSTSYNEQF
TRBJ2-1 TRBV5-1 ASSNTRGVLNEQF
TRBJ1-2 TRBV9 ASSVGQGSNYGYT
TRBJ1-1 TRBV27 ASSPGGDTEAF